The 13 T cell receptor beta chains given below trace back to one sample, sequenced in a study of T cell responses to AZD1222 COVID-19 vaccine. The protocol was immunoSEQ multiplex PCR, while the TCRdb copy is restricted to in-frame clones and leaves out a portion. The sample includes about 140,000 clones, roughly nine tenths of them seen just once. Material: peripheral blood, obtained 28 days after the second AZD1222 dose. These TCRs come from an adult who received the AZD1222 COVID-19 vaccine.

J is TRBJ1-6 and V is TRBV11-2; weak D call: TRBD1 (5 bases). V lost 8 bases and J lost 7, with 15 bases in between. The CDR3 totals 14 residues. Germline-derived CDR1 and CDR2 are SGHAT and FQNNGV. Here the CDR3 DNA reads TGTGCCAGCGCTGCTCAGGGTCCCAATTCACCCCTCCACTTT. Translation: CASAAQGPNSPLHF.

The chain couples TRBV27 to TRBJ1-1; no clear D. The CDR3 totals 13 residues. V lost 6 bases to trimming and J lost 4 bases, with 12 bases between them. Germline-derived CDR1 and CDR2 are MNHEY and SMNVEV (reference sequence). This CDR3 is CASSADTVTEAFF. CDR3 in DNA: TGTGCCAGCAGCGCCGATACGGTCACTGAAGCTTTCTTT.

The chain carries TRBV6-5 and TRBJ1-4; 8 positions match TRBD1. The CDR3 runs to 15 residues. J was trimmed by 0 bases and V by 6 bases; bases with no gene match: 3. Germline CDR1 MNHEY, CDR2 SVGAGI. This CDR3 reads CASRADRATNEKLFF. In DNA form, the CDR3 reads TGTGCCAGCAGGGCGGACAGGGCAACTAATGAAAAACTGTTTTTT.

The V and J genes are TRBV6-5 and TRBJ2-1, with D possibly called TRBD1 or TRBD2 (5 bases each). Per the germline V gene, CDR1 is MNHEY and CDR2 is SVGAGI. The CDR3 consists of 13 residues. V lost 7 bases to trimming and J lost 6 bases, with 13 bases between them. The DNA of the CDR3 is TGTGCCAGCAATCTTGCCGGGGCCAATGAGCAGTTCTTC. Protein sequence: CASNLAGANEQFF.

This clone was observed a single time. This rearrangement joins TRBV19 to TRBJ1-2; 7 nucleotides align to TRBD1. Germline V gene sequence: CDR1 LNHDA, CDR2 SQIVND (reference sequence). The CDR3 covers 15 residues. V trimming: 7 bases; J trimming: 3 bases; junction bases outside the gene matches: 11. The CDR3 sequence is CASTADRQRYYGYTF. CDR3 nucleotides: TGTGCCAGTACTGCGGACAGGCAGAGGTACTATGGCTACACCTTC.

The V and J genes are TRBV6-5 and TRBJ2-2, with a tentative D call TRBD1 (5 bases). With 8 bases removed from V and 6 bases from J, the gap between germline ends came to 16 bases. Germline V gene sequence: CDR1 MNHEY, CDR2 SVGAGI. This CDR3 has 14 amino acids. CDR3 nucleotide sequence: TGTGCCAGCCGGACCCAGGGCCATCCCGGGGAGCTGTTTTTT. Translation: CASRTQGHPGELFF.

The chain couples TRBV7-9 to TRBJ2-1; possible D gene TRBD1, 5 bases. This CDR3 has 15 residues. V gave up 5 bases and J gave up 9 bases, with 20 bases separating them. In germline, CDR1 is SEHNR, CDR2 FQNEAQ (reference sequence). CDR3 DNA sequence: TGTGCCAGCAGCCTTACGACCAGGGCTGTCAGTGAGCAGTTCTTC. Protein: CASSLTTRAVSEQFF.

The chain joins TRBV29-1 to TRBJ2-7, with TRBD2 identical over 7 bases. The CDR3 length is 14 residues. CDR1 SQVTM and CDR2 ANQGSEA come from the germline V gene. With 4 bases clipped from V and 2 bases from J, the junction kept 8 bases outside the gene matches. The CDR3 DNA reads as TGCAGCGTTGTTCTAGCGGTACCTACCTACGAGCAGTACTTC. Translated, it gives CSVVLAVPTYEQYF.

The rearrangement joins TRBV3-1 (or the pseudogene TRBV3-2) to TRBJ2-1, with 8 bases identical to TRBD2. Germline V gene lookup returns CDR1 LGHDT and CDR2 YNNKEL (reference sequence). V shed 0 bases and J 0 bases; nucleotides not matched to a gene: 16. This CDR3 is built from 21 residues. Here the CDR3 DNA reads TGTGCCAGCAGCCAAGAGCGAGGAACTAGCGGCTACCTAGGCTCCTACAATGAGCAGTTCTTC. Its protein is CASSQERGTSGYLGSYNEQFF.

The V and J genes are TRBV7-2 and TRBJ1-2; D uncertain. This CDR3 region has 12 residues. Looked up from germline, CDR1 is SGHTA and CDR2 is FQGNSA. Trimming shortened V by 2 bases and J by 8 bases, and 9 bases separated the two germline ends. The CDR3 DNA follows: TGTGCCAGCAGCTTATTCGGAAGAGGCTACACCTTC. Amino acid sequence: CASSLFGRGYTF.

The chain combines TRBV7-9 with TRBJ1-5; D possibly corresponds to TRBD1 (5 bases). The germline CDR1 and CDR2 sequences are SEHNR and FQNEAQ (reference sequence). The CDR3 sequence is 15 residues long. Trimming pared 1 base from V and 1 base from J, leaving 8 bases between. The DNA of the CDR3 is TGTGCCAGCAGCTTAGATGGGGCGAGCAATCAGCCCCAGCATTTT. Translating gives CASSLDGASNQPQHF.

V usage is TRBV7-6 and J usage is TRBJ2-3; 7 bases are shared with TRBD1. The CDR3 extends over 16 amino acids. V lost 5 bases to trimming and J lost 2 bases; unmatched junction nucleotides: 10. Per the germline V gene, CDR1 is SGHVS and CDR2 is FNYEAQ. The CDR3: CASSTRDSSITDTQYF. The CDR3 DNA sequence: TGTGCCAGCAGCACACGGGACAGTTCTATCACAGATACGCAGTATTTT.

DNA of the CDR3: TGTGCCAGCAGCTTAGACAGGGCTAGGTCCTACGAGCAGTACTTC. Encoded protein: CASSLDRARSYEQYF. The chain couples TRBV7-2 to TRBJ2-7; D perhaps matches TRBD1 (6 bases). V was cut by 1 base and J by 1 base, with 11 bases left in between. There are 15 residues in the CDR3. CDR1 SGHTA and CDR2 FQGNSA come from the germline V gene.